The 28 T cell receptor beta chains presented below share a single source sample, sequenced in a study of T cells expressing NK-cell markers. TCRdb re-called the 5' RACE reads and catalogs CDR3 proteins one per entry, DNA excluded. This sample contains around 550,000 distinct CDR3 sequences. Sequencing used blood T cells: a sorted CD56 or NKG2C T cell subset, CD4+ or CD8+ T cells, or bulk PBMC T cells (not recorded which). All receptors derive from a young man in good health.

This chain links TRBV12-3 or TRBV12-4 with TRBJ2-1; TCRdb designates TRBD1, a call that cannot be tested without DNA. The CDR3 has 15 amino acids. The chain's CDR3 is CASSLLGINVREQFF.

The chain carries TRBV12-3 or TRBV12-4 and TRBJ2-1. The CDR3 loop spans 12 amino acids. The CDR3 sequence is CASSLRSEERFF.

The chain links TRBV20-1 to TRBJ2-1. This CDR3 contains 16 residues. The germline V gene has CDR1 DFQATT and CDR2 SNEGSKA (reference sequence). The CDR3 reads CSARDPWQSSYNEQFF.

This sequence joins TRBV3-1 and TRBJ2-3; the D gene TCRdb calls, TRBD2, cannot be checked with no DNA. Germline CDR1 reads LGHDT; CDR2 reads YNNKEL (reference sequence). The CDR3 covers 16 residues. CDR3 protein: CASSQDLPRASDTQYF.

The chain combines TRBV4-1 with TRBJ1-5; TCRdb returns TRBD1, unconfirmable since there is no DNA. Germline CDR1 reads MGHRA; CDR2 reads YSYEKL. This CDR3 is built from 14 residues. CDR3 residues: CASSQAYRAAPQHF.

The chain's CDR3 is CASSWDLNTEAFF. This rearrangement joins TRBV5-1 to TRBJ1-1. In germline, CDR1 is SGHRS, CDR2 YFSETQ. The CDR3 is 13 amino acids.

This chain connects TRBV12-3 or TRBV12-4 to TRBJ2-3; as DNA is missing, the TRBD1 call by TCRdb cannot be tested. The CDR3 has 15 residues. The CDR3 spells CASSPGVVATDTQYF.

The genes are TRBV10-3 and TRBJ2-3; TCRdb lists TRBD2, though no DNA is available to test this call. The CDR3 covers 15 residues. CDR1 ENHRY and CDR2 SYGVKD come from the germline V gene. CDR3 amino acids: CAISGLSGRIDTQYF.

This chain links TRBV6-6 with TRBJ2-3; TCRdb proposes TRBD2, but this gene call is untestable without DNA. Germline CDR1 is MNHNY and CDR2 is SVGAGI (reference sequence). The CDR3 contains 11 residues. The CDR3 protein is CASRGRDTQYF.

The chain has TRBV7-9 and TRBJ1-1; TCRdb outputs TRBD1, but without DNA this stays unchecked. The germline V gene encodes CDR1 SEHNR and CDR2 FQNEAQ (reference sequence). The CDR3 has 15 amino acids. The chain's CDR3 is CASSLDGQGDTEAFF.

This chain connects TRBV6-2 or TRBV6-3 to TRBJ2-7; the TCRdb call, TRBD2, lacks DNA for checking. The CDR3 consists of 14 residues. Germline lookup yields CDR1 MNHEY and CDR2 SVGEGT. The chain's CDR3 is CASLRAGYSYEQYF.

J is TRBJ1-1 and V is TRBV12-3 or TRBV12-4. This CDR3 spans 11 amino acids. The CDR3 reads CASMGGTEAFF.

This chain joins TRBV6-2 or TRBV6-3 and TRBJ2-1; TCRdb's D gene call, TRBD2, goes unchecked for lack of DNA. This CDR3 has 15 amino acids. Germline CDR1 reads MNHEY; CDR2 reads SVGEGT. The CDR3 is CASSYDVRGSSEQFF.

CDR3 in amino acids: CSARGGGAGSQETQYF. The rearrangement uses TRBV20-1 and TRBJ2-5; TCRdb picks TRBD2, but there is no DNA to check that call. Germline V gene data show CDR1 as DFQATT and CDR2 as SNEGSKA (reference sequence). This CDR3 region has 16 residues.

The chain's CDR3 is CSVATGTGGAETQYF. The chain combines TRBV29-1 with TRBJ2-5; TCRdb reports TRBD1, a call that lacks DNA to check it against. CDR3 length: 15 amino acids. The V gene's germline CDR1 is SQVTM and CDR2 ANQGSEA. The variable domain in full, with the rest retrieved from reference TRBV29-1 and TRBJ2-5, is SAVISQKPSRDICQRGTSLTIQCQVDSQVTMMFWYRQQPGQSLTLIATANQGSEATYESGFVIDKFPISRPNLTFSTLTVSNMSPEDSSIYLCSVATGTGGAETQYFGPGTRLLVL.

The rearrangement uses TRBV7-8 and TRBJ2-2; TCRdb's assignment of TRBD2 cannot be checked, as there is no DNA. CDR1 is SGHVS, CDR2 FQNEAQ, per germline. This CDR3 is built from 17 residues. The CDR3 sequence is CASSPPREGRITGELFF.

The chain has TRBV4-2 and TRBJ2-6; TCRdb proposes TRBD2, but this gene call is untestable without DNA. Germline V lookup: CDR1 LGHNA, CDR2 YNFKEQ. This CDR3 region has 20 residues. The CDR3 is CASSQVRDSIMSSGANVLTF.

This CDR3 is CSVGTDYEQYF. The chain combines TRBV29-1 with TRBJ2-7. The germline CDR1 and CDR2 sequences are SQVTM and ANQGSEA. The length of the CDR3 is 11 residues.

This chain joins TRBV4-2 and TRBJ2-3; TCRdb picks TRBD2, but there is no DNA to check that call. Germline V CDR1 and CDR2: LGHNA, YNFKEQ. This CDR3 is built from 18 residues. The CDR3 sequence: CASSQDSLAGAGADTQYF.

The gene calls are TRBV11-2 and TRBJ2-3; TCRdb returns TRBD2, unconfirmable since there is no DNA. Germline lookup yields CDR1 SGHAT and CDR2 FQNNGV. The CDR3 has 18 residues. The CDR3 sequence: CASSLGVAGGPNTDTQYF. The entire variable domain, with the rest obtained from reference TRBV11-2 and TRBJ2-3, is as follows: EAGVAQSPRYKIIEKRQSVAFWCNPISGHATLYWYQQILGQGPKLLIQFQNNGVVDDSQLPKDRFSAERLKGVDSTLKIQPAKLEDSAVYLCASSLGVAGGPNTDTQYFGPGTRLTVL.

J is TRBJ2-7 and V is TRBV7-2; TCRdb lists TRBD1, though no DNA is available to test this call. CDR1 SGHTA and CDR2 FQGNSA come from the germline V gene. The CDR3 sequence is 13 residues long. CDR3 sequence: CASSLGSGVEQYF.

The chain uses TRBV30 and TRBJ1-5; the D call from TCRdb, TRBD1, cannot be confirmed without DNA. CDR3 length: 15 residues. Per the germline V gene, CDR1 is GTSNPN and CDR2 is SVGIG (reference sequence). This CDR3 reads CAWRLGREEGQPQHF.

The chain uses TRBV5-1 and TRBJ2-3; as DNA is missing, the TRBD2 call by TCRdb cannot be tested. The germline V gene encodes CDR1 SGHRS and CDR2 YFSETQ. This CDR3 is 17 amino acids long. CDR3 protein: CASSPWGSGATGDTQYF.

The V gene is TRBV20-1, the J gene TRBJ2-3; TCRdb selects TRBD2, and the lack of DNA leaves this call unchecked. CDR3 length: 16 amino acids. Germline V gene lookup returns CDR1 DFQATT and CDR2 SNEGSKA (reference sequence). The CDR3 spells CSAAVGGRYGTDTQYF.

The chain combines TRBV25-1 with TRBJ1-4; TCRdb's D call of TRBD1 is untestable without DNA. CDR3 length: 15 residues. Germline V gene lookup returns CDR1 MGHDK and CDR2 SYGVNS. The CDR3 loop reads CASMDSLGTNEKLFF.

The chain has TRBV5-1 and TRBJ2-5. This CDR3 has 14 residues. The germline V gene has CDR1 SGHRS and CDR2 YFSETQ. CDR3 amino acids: CASSPHSHQETQYF.

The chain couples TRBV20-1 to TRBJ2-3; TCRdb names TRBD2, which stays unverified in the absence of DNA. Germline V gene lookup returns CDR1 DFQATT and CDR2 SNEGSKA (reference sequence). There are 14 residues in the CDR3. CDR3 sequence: CSAAREGGADTQYF.

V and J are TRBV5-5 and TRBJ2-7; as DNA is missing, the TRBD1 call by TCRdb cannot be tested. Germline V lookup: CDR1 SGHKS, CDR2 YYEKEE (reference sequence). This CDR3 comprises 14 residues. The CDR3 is CASSRGPGTYEQYF.